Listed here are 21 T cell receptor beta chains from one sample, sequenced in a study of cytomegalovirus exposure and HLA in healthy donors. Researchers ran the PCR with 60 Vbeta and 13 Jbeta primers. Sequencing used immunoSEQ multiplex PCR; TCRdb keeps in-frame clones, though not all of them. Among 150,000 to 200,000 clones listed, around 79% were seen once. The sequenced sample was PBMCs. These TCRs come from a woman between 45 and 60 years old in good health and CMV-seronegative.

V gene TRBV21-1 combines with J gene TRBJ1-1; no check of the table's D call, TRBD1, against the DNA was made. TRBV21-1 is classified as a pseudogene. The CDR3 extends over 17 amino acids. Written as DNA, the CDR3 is TGTGCCAGCAGCGTAGGCAGGGGCCCTGACCTGAACACTGAAGCTTTCTTT. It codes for CASSVGRGPDLNTEAFF.

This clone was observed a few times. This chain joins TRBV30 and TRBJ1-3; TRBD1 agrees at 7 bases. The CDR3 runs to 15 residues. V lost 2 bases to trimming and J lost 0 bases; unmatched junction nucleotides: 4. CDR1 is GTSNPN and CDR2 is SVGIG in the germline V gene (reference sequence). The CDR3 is CAWSRTGNSGNTIYF. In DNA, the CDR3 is TGTGCCTGGAGTAGGACAGGAAACTCTGGAAACACCATATATTTT.

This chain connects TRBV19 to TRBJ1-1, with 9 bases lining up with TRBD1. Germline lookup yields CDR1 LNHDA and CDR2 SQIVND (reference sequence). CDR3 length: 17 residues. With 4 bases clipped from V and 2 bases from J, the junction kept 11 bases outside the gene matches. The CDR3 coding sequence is TGTGCCAGTAGTAAGGCCGGGACAGGGAATAGAAACACTGAAGCTTTCTTT. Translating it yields CASSKAGTGNRNTEAFF.

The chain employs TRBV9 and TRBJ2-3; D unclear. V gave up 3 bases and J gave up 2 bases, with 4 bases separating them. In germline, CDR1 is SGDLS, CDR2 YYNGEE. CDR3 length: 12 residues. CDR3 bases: TGTGCCAGCAGCGCAATCACAGATACGCAGTATTTT. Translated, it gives CASSAITDTQYF.

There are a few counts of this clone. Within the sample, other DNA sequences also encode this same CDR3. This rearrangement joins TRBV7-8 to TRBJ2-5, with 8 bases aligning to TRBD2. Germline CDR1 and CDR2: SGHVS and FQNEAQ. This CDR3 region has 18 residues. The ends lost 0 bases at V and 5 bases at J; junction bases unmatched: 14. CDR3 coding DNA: TGTGCCAGCAGCTTAGCCTGGGGGCTCGGGGGGGCCCGGGAGACCCAGTACTTC. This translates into CASSLAWGLGGARETQYF.

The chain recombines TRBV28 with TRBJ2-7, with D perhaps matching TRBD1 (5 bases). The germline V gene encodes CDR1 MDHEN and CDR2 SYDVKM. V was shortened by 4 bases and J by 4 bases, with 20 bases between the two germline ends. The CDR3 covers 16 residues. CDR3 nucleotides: TGTGCCAGCAGTTCCCCGTTCGACAGAGAACTTTACGAGCAGTACTTC. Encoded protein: CASSSPFDRELYEQYF.

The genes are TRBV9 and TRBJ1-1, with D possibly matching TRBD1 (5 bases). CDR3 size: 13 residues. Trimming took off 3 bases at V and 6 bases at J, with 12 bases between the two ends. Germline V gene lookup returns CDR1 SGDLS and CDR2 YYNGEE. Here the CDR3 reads CASSAQVNAEAFF. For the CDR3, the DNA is TGTGCCAGCAGCGCACAGGTCAACGCTGAAGCTTTCTTT.

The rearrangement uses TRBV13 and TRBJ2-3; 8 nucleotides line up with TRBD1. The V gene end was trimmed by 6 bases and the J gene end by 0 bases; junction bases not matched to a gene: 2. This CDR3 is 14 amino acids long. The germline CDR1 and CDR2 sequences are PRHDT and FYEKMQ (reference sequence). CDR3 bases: TGTGCCAGCAGAGACAGGGGTAGCACAGATACGCAGTATTTT. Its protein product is CASRDRGSTDTQYF.

CDR3 protein: CAISYWAGQDHEQYF. Written as DNA, the CDR3 is TGTGCCATCAGTTACTGGGCGGGACAGGACCACGAGCAGTACTTC. The gene calls are TRBV10-3 and TRBJ2-7, with 8 bases aligning to TRBD1. Germline assignment: CDR1 ENHRY and CDR2 SYGVKD. V was pared by 5 bases and J by 5 bases, with 11 bases of the junction left unmatched. The CDR3 is made up of 15 amino acids.

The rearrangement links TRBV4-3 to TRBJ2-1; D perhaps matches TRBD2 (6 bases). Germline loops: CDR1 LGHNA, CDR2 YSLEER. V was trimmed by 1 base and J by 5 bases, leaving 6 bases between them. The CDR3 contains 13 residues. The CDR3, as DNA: TGCGCCAGCAGCCAAGGGGGGGACAATGAGCAGTTCTTC. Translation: CASSQGGDNEQFF.

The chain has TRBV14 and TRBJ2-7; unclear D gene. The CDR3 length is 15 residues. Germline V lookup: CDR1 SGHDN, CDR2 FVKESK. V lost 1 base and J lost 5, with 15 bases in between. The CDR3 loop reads CASSQGAGKFNEQYF. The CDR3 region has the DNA TGTGCCAGCAGCCAAGGGGCCGGAAAATTCAACGAGCAGTACTTC. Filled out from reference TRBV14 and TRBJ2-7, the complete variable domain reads EAGVTQFPSHSVIEKGQTVTLRCDPISGHDNLYWYRRVMGKEIKFLLHFVKESKQDESGMPNNRFLAERTGGTYSTLKVQPAELEDSGVYFCASSQGAGKFNEQYFGPGTRLTVT.

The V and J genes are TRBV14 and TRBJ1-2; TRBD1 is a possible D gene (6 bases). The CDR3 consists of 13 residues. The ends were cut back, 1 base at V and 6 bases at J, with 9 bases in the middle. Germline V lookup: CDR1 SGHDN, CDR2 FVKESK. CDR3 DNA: TGTGCCAGCAGCCAAGGCAGGGGCCATGGCTACACCTTC. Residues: CASSQGRGHGYTF.

The CDR3 here is CASSLYMNTEAFF. The CDR3 DNA reads as TGTGCCAGCAGTTTATATATGAACACTGAAGCTTTCTTT. V usage is TRBV27 and J usage is TRBJ1-1; no reliable D call. CDR1 and CDR2 from the germline V gene are MNHEY and SMNVEV (reference sequence). The CDR3 sequence is 13 residues long. Deletions cut 1 base from V and 0 bases from J, with 3 bases between.

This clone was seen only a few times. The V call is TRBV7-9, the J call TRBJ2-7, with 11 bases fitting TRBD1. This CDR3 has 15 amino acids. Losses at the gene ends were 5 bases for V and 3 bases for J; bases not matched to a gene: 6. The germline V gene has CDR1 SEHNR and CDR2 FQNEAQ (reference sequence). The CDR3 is CASSDGQGARYEQYF. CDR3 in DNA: TGTGCCAGCAGCGATGGACAGGGGGCCCGCTACGAGCAGTACTTC.

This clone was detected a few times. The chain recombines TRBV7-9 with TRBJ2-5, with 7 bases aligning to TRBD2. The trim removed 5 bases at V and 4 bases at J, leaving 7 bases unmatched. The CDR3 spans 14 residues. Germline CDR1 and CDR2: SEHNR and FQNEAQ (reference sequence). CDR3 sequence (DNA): TGTGCCAGCAGCCCCCCCGGGGGGTCAGAGACCCAGTACTTC. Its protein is CASSPPGGSETQYF.

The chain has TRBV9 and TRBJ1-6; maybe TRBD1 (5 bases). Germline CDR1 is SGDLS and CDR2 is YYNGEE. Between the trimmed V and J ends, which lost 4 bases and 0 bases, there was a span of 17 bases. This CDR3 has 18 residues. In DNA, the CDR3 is TGTGCCAGCAGCCCACTTTCGGGGGAAAGCTCCTATAATTCACCCCTCCACTTT. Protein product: CASSPLSGESSYNSPLHF. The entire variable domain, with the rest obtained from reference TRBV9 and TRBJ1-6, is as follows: DSGVTQTPKHLITATGQRVTLRCSPRSGDLSVYWYQQSLDQGLQFLIQYYNGEERAKGNILERFSAQQFPDLHSELNLSSLELGDSALYFCASSPLSGESSYNSPLHFGNGTRLTVT.

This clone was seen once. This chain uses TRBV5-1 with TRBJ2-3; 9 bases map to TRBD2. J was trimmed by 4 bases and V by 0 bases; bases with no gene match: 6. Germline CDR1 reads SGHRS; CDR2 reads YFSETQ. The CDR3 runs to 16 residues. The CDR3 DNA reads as TGCGCCAGCAGCTTGGCCGGGACTAGCAAATCAGATACGCAGTATTTT. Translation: CASSLAGTSKSDTQYF.

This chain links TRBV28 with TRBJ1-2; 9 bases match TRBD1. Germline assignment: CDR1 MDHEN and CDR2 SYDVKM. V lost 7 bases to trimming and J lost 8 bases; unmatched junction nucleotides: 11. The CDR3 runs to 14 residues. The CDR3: CASTSPGQGGGYTF. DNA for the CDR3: TGTGCCAGCACATCCCCGGGACAGGGTGGGGGCTACACCTTC.

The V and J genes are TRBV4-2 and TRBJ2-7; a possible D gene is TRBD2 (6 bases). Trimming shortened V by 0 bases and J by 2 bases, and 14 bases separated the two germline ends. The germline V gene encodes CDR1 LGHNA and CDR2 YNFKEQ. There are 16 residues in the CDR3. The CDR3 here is CASSQEREVVAYEQYF. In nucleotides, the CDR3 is TGTGCCAGCAGCCAAGAGAGGGAGGTGGTTGCCTACGAGCAGTACTTC.

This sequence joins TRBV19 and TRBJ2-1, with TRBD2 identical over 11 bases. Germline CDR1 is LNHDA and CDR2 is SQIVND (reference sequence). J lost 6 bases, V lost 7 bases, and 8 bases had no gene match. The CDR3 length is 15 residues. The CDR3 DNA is TGTGCCAGTACCGTTAGCGGGAGGGCCCTCAATGAGCAGTTCTTC. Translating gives CASTVSGRALNEQFF.

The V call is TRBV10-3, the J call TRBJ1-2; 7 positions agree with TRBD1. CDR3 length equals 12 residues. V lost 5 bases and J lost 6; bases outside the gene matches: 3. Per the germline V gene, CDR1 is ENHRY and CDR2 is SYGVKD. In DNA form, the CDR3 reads TGTGCCATCAGTAAAACAGGGGATGGCTACACCTTC. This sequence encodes CAISKTGDGYTF.